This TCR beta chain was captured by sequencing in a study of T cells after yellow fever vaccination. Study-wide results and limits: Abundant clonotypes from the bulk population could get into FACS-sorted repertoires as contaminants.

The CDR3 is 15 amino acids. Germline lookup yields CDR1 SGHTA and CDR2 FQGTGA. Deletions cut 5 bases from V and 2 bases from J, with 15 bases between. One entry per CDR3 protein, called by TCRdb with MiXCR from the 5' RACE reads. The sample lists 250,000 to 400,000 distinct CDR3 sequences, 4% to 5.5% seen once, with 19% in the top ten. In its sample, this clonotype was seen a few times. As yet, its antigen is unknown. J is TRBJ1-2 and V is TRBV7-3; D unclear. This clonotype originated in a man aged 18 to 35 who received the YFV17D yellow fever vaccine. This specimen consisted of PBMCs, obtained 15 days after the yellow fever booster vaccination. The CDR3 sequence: CASSPAGGPNYGYTF. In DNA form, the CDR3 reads TGTGCCAGCAGCCCAGCGGGCGGACCCAACTATGGCTACACCTTC.